This T cell receptor (beta chain) was observed in a study of molecular identifiers for immune sequencing clone quantification. TCRdb itself ran the PCR reads through MiXCR, one entry per CDR3 protein. The sample lists approximately 590,000 distinct CDR3 sequences, 25% seen once, with about 0.84% in the top ten. The length of the CDR3 is 13 residues. From germline, CDR1 is SGHDN and CDR2 FVKESK. V was clipped by 4 bases and J by 4 bases, with 9 bases between them. This clonotype was found many times. V is TRBV14 and J is TRBJ2-3; D unresolved. This receptor was taken from a human donor in good health. Some libraries in this study had Jurkat cell RNA spiked in. Sequencing used naive CD8+ T cells from blood, with Jurkat cell RNA spiked in. Specified subset: FACS-sorted CD8+CD4-CCR7+CD45RA+ naive T cells. The CDR3 loop reads CASSRVSPDTQYF. The CDR3 DNA sequence: TGTGCCAGCAGCCGGGTCAGTCCAGATACGCAGTATTTT. The variable domain in full, with the rest retrieved from reference TRBV14 and TRBJ2-3, is EAGVTQFPSHSVIEKGQTVTLRCDPISGHDNLYWYRRVMGKEIKFLLHFVKESKQDESGMPNNRFLAERTGGTYSTLKVQPAELEDSGVYFCASSRVSPDTQYFGPGTRLTVL.